The clone carrying this T cell receptor beta chain was counted ten times or more. Its target is unknown. The data originate from a study of post-analysis software for immune sequencing data. Study-level background: Relapsing-remitting, secondary progressive and progressive-relapsing multiple sclerosis were all included among the disease courses.

Overall study results and limits: Among roughly five TRBV segments more frequent in patients than controls were TRBV5-6, TRBV5-1 and TRBV20-1. Same-batch preparations were strongly co-clustered by F measure. People with multiple sclerosis had a significantly lower normalized Chao1 diversity than controls did.

This CDR3 is 15 amino acids long. The V gene's germline CDR1 is MDHEN and CDR2 SYDVKM. V dropped 2 bases and J dropped 10; count of bases not matched to a gene: 6. Unique-molecular-identifier-tagged TCR beta cDNA libraries were used. Once about 0.85 to 11 million T cells were used, roughly 500,000 cDNA molecules resulted. TCRdb ran MiXCR on the PCR reads and lists one entry per CDR3 protein. This sample has 250,000 to 300,000 distinct CDR3 sequences, with 36% found just once. The chain recombines TRBV28 with TRBJ1-6, with 9 positions matching TRBD1. This TCR was sampled from a girl aged 10-17 years with multiple sclerosis. The sample comprised blood. CDR3 loop: CASSLVQGAKSPLHF. The CDR3 DNA reads TGTGCCAGCAGTTTAGTACAGGGGGCAAAGTCACCCCTCCACTTT.